These 24 T cell receptor beta chains came from one sample sequenced in a study of blood T cell repertoires in COVID-19. Sequenced by immunoSEQ multiplex PCR; TCRdb stores in-frame clones only, minus some. The sample carries roughly 110,000 clones, more than 65% recorded once. The source material was peripheral blood. These receptor sequences come from a man aged 50 to 59 with acute or convalescent COVID-19.

V gene TRBV29-1 combines with J gene TRBJ1-1; possibly TRBD1 for D (6 bases). This CDR3 comprises 13 residues. From germline, CDR1 is SQVTM and CDR2 ANQGSEA. V was pared by 4 bases and J by 5 bases, with 14 bases between. CDR3 loop: CSVAWGRRTEAFF. The CDR3 DNA follows: TGCAGCGTTGCTTGGGGGCGGAGGACTGAAGCTTTCTTT.

The V and J genes are TRBV4-1 and TRBJ2-7, with TRBD2 matching over 9 bases. Germline-derived CDR1 and CDR2 are MGHRA and YSYEKL. V gave up 2 bases and J gave up 1 base; unmatched junction bases: 9. The CDR3 totals 17 residues. This CDR3 reads CASSQPTSGRLSYEQYF. The CDR3 DNA follows: TGCGCCAGCAGCCAACCCACTAGCGGGCGACTTTCCTACGAGCAGTACTTC.

This clone has only one observation. DNA of the CDR3: TGTGCCAGCAGCTACCTAAGCGGCGGACAGGGAGGGAATGGCTACACCTTC. Translated: CASSYLSGGQGGNGYTF. The rearrangement links TRBV7-9 to TRBJ1-2; 8 bases are a match to TRBD1. This CDR3 contains 17 residues. Losses at the gene ends were 4 bases for V and 6 bases for J; bases not matched to a gene: 16. Per the germline V gene, CDR1 is SEHNR and CDR2 is FQNEAQ (reference sequence).

The V call is TRBV4-1, the J call TRBJ1-1, with 9 bases that match TRBD1. This CDR3 region has 19 residues. Germline values: CDR1 MGHRA, CDR2 YSYEKL. The ends lost 1 base at V and 1 base at J; junction bases unmatched: 13. CDR3 DNA: TGCGCCAGCAGCCAAGTCCTTTATTGGGACAGGGCAAAGAACACTGAAGCTTTCTTT. The encoded protein is CASSQVLYWDRAKNTEAFF.

The chain is built from TRBV4-2 and TRBJ1-1; possibly TRBD1 for D (6 bases). This CDR3 is 13 amino acids long. CDR1 and CDR2 from the germline V gene are LGHNA and YNFKEQ. V gave up 0 bases and J gave up 7 bases, with 9 bases separating them. DNA for the CDR3: TGTGCCAGCAGCCAAGATGGGGGCCGTGAAGCTTTCTTT. Its translation: CASSQDGGREAFF.

The chain links TRBV9 to TRBJ1-5, with 9 bases matching TRBD1. The germline V gene has CDR1 SGDLS and CDR2 YYNGEE. There are 14 residues in the CDR3. Trimming at V came to 2 bases and at J to 7 bases, leaving 4 bases not matched to a gene. CDR3 residues: CASSVGTGRQPQHF. The DNA of the CDR3 is TGTGCCAGCAGCGTGGGGACAGGGAGACAGCCCCAGCATTTT.

This clone has more than one count but fewer than ten. The chain carries TRBV5-1 and TRBJ2-5; D might be TRBD2 (5 bases). This CDR3 is built from 15 residues. V was trimmed by 0 bases and J by 2 bases, leaving 11 bases between them. CDR1 is SGHRS, CDR2 YFSETQ, per germline. The DNA of the CDR3 is TGCGCCAGCAGCTTGGAAGGGAGTAAACAAGAGACCCAGTACTTC. Protein product: CASSLEGSKQETQYF.

The chain uses TRBV2 and TRBJ2-1; TRBD2 aligns across 11 bases. Germline assignment: CDR1 SNHLY and CDR2 FYNNEI. The trim removed 3 bases at V and 4 bases at J, leaving 5 bases unmatched. This CDR3 is 16 amino acids long. CDR3 loop: CASSDNLAGGYNEQFF. The CDR3, as DNA: TGTGCCAGCAGTGATAATCTAGCGGGGGGATACAATGAGCAGTTCTTC.

Here the CDR3 reads CASSPYPGQGSLEQYF. The CDR3 nucleotides read TGTGCCAGCAGTCCCTACCCGGGACAGGGGAGTCTCGAGCAGTACTTC. V is TRBV27 and J is TRBJ2-7; 10 bases line up with TRBD1. Trimming cost V 5 bases and J 6 bases; bases outside gene matches: 13. The germline CDR1 and CDR2 sequences are MNHEY and SMNVEV (reference sequence). This CDR3 region has 16 residues.

The J gene is TRBJ1-2, the V gene TRBV29-1, with D tentatively TRBD1 (5 bases). Trimming took off 3 bases at V and 10 bases at J, with 18 bases between the two ends. Germline V gene lookup returns CDR1 SQVTM and CDR2 ANQGSEA. This CDR3 spans 13 amino acids. The CDR3 DNA is TGCAGCGTTGAGGTTGACAGCAGCACCTACTACACCTTC. Protein product: CSVEVDSSTYYTF.

V gene TRBV5-6 combines with J gene TRBJ1-2; unclear D gene. This CDR3 is built from 14 residues. Germline V gene sequence: CDR1 SGHDT, CDR2 YYEEEE. V lost 2 bases and J 7 bases, leaving 15 bases between the germline ends. The CDR3 DNA reads as TGTGCCAGCAGCTTCGCCGGCGGTTCGCGTGGCTACACCTTC. Amino acids: CASSFAGGSRGYTF.

The CDR3 loop reads CASSSTGGSTEAFF. The CDR3 DNA follows: TGTGCCAGCAGCTCCACAGGGGGTAGCACTGAAGCTTTCTTT. The V call is TRBV2, the J call TRBJ1-1; 8 bases match TRBD1. CDR1 and CDR2 (germline): SNHLY, FYNNEI. V was clipped by 6 bases and J by 4 bases; unmatched bases: 7. The CDR3 covers 14 residues.

The chain carries TRBV5-1 and TRBJ1-4; no clear D. Looked up from germline, CDR1 is SGHRS and CDR2 is YFSETQ. Trimming pared 0 bases from V and 0 bases from J, leaving 9 bases between. The CDR3 runs to 16 residues. The CDR3 DNA reads as TGCGCCAGCAGCTTGGATCGAAGCGCAACTAATGAAAAACTGTTTTTT. It codes for CASSLDRSATNEKLFF.

V is TRBV27 and J is TRBJ2-7, with D perhaps matching TRBD1 (6 bases). The CDR3 totals 13 residues. V was cut by 6 bases and J by 0 bases, with 9 bases left in between. Germline assignment: CDR1 MNHEY and CDR2 SMNVEV (reference sequence). Written as DNA, the CDR3 is TGTGCCAGCAGCCAACAGGGCTCCTACGAGCAGTACTTC. Residues: CASSQQGSYEQYF.

The J gene is TRBJ1-2, the V gene TRBV28, with a tentative D call TRBD1 (6 bases). The V end lost 2 bases, the J end lost 5 bases, and 15 bases lay between the germline ends. CDR3 size: 15 residues. Germline V CDR1 and CDR2: MDHEN, SYDVKM. The CDR3 DNA follows: TGTGCCAGCAGTTTAGGGGGCCGCGGTTCATATGGCTACACCTTC. Its translation is CASSLGGRGSYGYTF.

In nucleotides, the CDR3 is TGTGCCAGCAGCCCACAGGGGGCGGAAGCTTTCTTT. This encodes CASSPQGAEAFF. The rearrangement uses TRBV6-6 and TRBJ1-1, with 9 positions matching TRBD1. The V segment lost 6 bases and the J segment 8 bases; nucleotides outside the gene matches: 4. Germline assignment: CDR1 MNHNY and CDR2 SVGAGI (reference sequence). The CDR3 contains 12 residues.

This chain links TRBV19 with TRBJ2-2; unclear D gene. Deletions cut 7 bases from V and 5 bases from J, with 14 bases between. The CDR3 covers 14 residues. The germline gives CDR1 LNHDA, CDR2 SQIVND (reference sequence). The CDR3 sequence is CASTHRVDTGELFF. The CDR3 DNA reads as TGTGCCAGTACCCATCGGGTTGATACCGGGGAGCTGTTTTTT.

V usage is TRBV5-1 and J usage is TRBJ1-2; 9 bases match TRBD1. From germline, CDR1 is SGHRS and CDR2 YFSETQ. This CDR3 is built from 14 residues. The V segment lost 4 bases and the J segment 3 bases; nucleotides outside the gene matches: 4. CDR3 DNA sequence: TGCGCCAGCAGCCAGACAGGGGGAGACTATGGCTACACCTTC. Residues: CASSQTGGDYGYTF.

The chain employs TRBV23-1 and TRBJ1-2, with unresolved D. TRBV23-1 is assigned to the ORF class and has an uncertain function. V was trimmed by 0 bases and J by 4 bases, leaving 6 bases between them. The CDR3 length is 13 residues. The CDR3 loop reads CASSQSRCYGYTF. The CDR3 coding sequence is TGCGCCAGCAGTCAATCGAGGTGCTATGGCTACACCTTC.

The J gene is TRBJ1-1, the V gene TRBV6-1, with TRBD1 as a possible D gene (6 bases). The CDR3 consists of 13 residues. V shed 7 bases and J shed 2 bases, with 11 bases lying between them. Per germline, CDR1 MNHNS and CDR2 SASEGT. Here the CDR3 DNA reads TGTGCCAGCACCGACAGGACTAACACTGAAGCTTTCTTT. This gives the protein CASTDRTNTEAFF.

V is TRBV20-1 and J is TRBJ2-1; D is unresolved. This CDR3 is 9 amino acids long. Germline V CDR1 and CDR2: DFQATT, SNEGSKA (reference sequence). As DNA, the CDR3 is TGCAACCCGGACAATGAGCAGTTCTTC. Translating it yields CNPDNEQFF.

The chain has TRBV5-4 and TRBJ2-5; tentatively, D is TRBD1 (6 bases). The CDR3 has 13 amino acids. From germline, CDR1 is SGHNT and CDR2 YYREEE (reference sequence). Trimming took 2 bases from V and 4 from J, leaving 9 bases between them. Here the CDR3 DNA reads TGTGCCAGCAGCTTCCAGGGGAGAGAGACCCAGTACTTC. It yields the protein CASSFQGRETQYF.

The CDR3 sequence: CASSLGAGTQETQYF. The CDR3 coding sequence is TGTGCCAGCAGCTTAGGAGCGGGGACCCAAGAGACCCAGTACTTC. This chain joins TRBV11-2 and TRBJ2-5; 7 bases align to TRBD2. This CDR3 spans 15 amino acids. The V gene end was trimmed by 1 base and the J gene end by 1 base; junction bases not matched to a gene: 3. Germline V lookup: CDR1 SGHAT, CDR2 FQNNGV. Full variable domain (remainder filled in from reference TRBV11-2 and TRBJ2-5): EAGVAQSPRYKIIEKRQSVAFWCNPISGHATLYWYQQILGQGPKLLIQFQNNGVVDDSQLPKDRFSAERLKGVDSTLKIQPAKLEDSAVYLCASSLGAGTQETQYFGPGTRLLVL.

The V gene is TRBV3-1 (or the pseudogene TRBV3-2), the J gene TRBJ2-3; possibly TRBD1 for D (6 bases). Germline lookup yields CDR1 LGHDT and CDR2 YNNKEL (reference sequence). Trimming shortened V by 11 bases and J by 6 bases, and 18 bases separated the two germline ends. This CDR3 contains 13 residues. This chain's CDR3 is CACRDNRADTQYF. The CDR3 DNA sequence: TGTGCCTGCCGGGACAATCGGGCGGATACGCAGTATTTT.